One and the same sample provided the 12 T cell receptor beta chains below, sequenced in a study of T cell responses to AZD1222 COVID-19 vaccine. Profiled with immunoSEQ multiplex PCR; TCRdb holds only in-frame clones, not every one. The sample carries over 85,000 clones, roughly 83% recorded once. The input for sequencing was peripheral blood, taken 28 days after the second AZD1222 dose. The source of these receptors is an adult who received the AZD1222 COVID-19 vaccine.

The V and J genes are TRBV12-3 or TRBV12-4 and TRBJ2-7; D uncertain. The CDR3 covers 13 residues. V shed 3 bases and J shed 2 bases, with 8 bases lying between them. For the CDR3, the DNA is TGTGCCAGCAGTTTTTTTAGGGCCTACGAGCAGTACTTC. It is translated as CASSFFRAYEQYF.

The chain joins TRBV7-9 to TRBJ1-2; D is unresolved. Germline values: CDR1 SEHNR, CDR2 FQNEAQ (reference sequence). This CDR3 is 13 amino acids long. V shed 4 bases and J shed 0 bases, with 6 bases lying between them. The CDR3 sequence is CASSYETNYGYTF. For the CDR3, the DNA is TGTGCCAGCAGCTACGAGACTAACTATGGCTACACCTTC.

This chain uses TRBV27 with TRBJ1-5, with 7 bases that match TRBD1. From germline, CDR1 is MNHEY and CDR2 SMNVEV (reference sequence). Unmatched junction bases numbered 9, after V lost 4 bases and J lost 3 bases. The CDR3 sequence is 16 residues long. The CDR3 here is CASSSRRQGYNQPQHF. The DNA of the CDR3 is TGTGCCAGCAGTTCCCGGCGACAGGGATACAATCAGCCCCAGCATTTT.

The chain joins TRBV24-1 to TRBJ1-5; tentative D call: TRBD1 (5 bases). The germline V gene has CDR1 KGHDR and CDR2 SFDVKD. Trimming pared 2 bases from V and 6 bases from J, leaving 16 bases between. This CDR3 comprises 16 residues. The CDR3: CATSDSGQGGGQPQHF. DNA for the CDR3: TGTGCCACCAGTGATTCTGGGCAGGGTGGGGGTCAGCCCCAGCATTTT.

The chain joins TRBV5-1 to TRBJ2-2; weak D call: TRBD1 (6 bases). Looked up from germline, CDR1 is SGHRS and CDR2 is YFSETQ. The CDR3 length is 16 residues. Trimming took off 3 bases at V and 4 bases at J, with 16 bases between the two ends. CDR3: CASSWARGRTTGELFF. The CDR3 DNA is TGCGCCAGCAGCTGGGCCAGGGGTAGGACCACCGGGGAGCTGTTTTTT.

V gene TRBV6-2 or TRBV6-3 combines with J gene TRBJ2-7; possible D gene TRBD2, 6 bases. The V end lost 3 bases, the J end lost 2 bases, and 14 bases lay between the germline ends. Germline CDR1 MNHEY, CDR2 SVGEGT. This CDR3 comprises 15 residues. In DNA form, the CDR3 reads TGTGCCAGCAGTTATTCCGGGACTGCCGCCTACGAGCAGTACTTC. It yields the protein CASSYSGTAAYEQYF.

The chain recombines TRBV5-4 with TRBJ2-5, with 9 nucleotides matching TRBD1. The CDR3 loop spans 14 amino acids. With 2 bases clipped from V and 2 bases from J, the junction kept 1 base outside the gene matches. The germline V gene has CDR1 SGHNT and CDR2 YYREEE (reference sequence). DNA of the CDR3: TGTGCCAGCAGCTTCGGACAGGGGCAAGAGACCCAGTACTTC. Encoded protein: CASSFGQGQETQYF.

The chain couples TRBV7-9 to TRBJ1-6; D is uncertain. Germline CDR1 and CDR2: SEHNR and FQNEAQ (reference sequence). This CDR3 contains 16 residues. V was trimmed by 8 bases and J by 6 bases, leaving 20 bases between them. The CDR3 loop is CASGKNAQASNSPLHF. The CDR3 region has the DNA TGTGCCAGCGGCAAAAACGCCCAGGCGAGTAATTCACCCCTCCACTTT.

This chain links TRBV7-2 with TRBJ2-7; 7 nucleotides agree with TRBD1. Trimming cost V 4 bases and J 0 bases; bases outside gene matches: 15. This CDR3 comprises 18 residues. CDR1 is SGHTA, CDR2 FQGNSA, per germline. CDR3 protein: CASSSRQGSRDSSYEQYF. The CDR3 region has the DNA TGTGCCAGCAGCTCCCGCCAAGGGAGCCGGGACAGCTCCTACGAGCAGTACTTC.

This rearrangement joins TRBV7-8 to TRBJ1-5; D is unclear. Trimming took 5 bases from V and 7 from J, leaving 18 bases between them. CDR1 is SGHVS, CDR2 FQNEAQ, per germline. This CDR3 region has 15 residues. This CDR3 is CASSTSAEGGQPQHF. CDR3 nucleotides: TGTGCCAGCAGCACTAGTGCGGAGGGTGGGCAGCCCCAGCATTTT. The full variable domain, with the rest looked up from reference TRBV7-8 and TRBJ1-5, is GAGVSQSPRYKVAKRGQDVALRCDPISGHVSLFWYQQALGQGPEFLTYFQNEAQLDKSGLPSDRFFAERPEGSVSTLKIQRTQQEDSAVYLCASSTSAEGGQPQHFGDGTRLSIL.

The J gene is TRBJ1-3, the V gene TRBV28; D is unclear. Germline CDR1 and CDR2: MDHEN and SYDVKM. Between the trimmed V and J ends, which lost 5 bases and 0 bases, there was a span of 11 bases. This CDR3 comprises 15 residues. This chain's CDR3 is CASSRGGDSGNTIYF. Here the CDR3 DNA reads TGTGCCAGCAGTAGAGGTGGGGACTCTGGAAACACCATATATTTT. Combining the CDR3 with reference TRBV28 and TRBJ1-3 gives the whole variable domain DVKVTQSSRYLVKRTGEKVFLECVQDMDHENMFWYRQDPGLGLRLIYFSYDVKMKEKGDIPEGYSVSREKKERFSLILESASTNQTSMYLCASSRGGDSGNTIYFGEGSWLTVV.

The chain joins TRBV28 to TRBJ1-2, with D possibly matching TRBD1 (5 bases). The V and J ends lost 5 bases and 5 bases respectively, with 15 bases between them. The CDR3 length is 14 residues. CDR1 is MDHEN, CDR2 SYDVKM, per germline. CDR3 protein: CASSRQGSPYGYTF. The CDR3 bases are TGTGCCAGCAGTCGCCAGGGCAGCCCTTATGGCTACACCTTC.